The rows below give T cell receptor beta chains drawn from one sample of a study of blood T cell repertoires in COVID-19. Produced via immunoSEQ multiplex PCR; TCRdb's table is partial and in-frame only. The sample contains 250,000 or so clones, about 88% of which appear only once. What was sequenced was PBMCs or T cells enriched from blood (not recorded which). These receptors were obtained from a woman in her forties or fifties who had been exposed to COVID-19. Both conserved end residues are part of each CDR3. Each record gives: CDR3 protein, V gene, J gene, clone size. The listing skips clone size in some rows; elsewhere it reads once, few, many or a size class.

CDR3 protein: CASSLETGGQAEAFF; V gene: TRBV5-5; J gene: TRBJ1-1; clone size: -
CDR3 protein: CAISEIRGSGGYTF; V gene: TRBV10-3; J gene: TRBJ1-2; clone size: -
CDR3 protein: CASSFRGGETQYF; V gene: TRBV5-6; J gene: TRBJ2-5; clone size: -
CDR3 protein: CASSLNGNTEAFF; V gene: TRBV11-2; J gene: TRBJ1-1; clone size: few
CDR3 protein: CASTWTGSDGYTF; V gene: TRBV3-1/TRBV3-2; J gene: TRBJ1-2; clone size: once
CDR3 protein: CASRGASEQFF; V gene: TRBV12-3/TRBV12-4; J gene: TRBJ2-1; clone size: -
CDR3 protein: CADRGQTNYGYTF; V gene: TRBV29-1; J gene: TRBJ1-2; clone size: -
CDR3 protein: CASSPMGLSFYGYTF; V gene: TRBV9; J gene: TRBJ1-2; clone size: once
CDR3 protein: CASSEARTEYGYTF; V gene: TRBV2; J gene: TRBJ1-2; clone size: -
CDR3 protein: CASSMNRWAFF; V gene: TRBV19; J gene: TRBJ1-1; clone size: few
CDR3 protein: CASSLEVRGATEAFF; V gene: TRBV5-1; J gene: TRBJ1-1; clone size: -
CDR3 protein: CASSVAAGRSWGNTIYF; V gene: TRBV9; J gene: TRBJ1-3; clone size: -
CDR3 protein: CASSIAGQGGYGYTF; V gene: TRBV19; J gene: TRBJ1-2; clone size: -
CDR3 protein: CASSRGEMDSPLHF; V gene: TRBV6-2/TRBV6-3; J gene: TRBJ1-6; clone size: -
CDR3 protein: CSVGTGNTEAFF; V gene: TRBV29-1; J gene: TRBJ1-1; clone size: -
CDR3 protein: CASRGLSETQYF; V gene: TRBV27; J gene: TRBJ2-5; clone size: -
CDR3 protein: CASSHPPTLNYGYTF; V gene: TRBV16; J gene: TRBJ1-2; clone size: -
CDR3 protein: CAISDGRAGTEAFF; V gene: TRBV10-3; J gene: TRBJ1-1; clone size: -
CDR3 protein: CASSPRTGPRTYNSPLHF; V gene: TRBV27; J gene: TRBJ1-6; clone size: -
CDR3 protein: CSGNDRAAEAFF; V gene: TRBV29-1; J gene: TRBJ1-1; clone size: -
CDR3 protein: CASSSRLAGVSTDTQYF; V gene: TRBV13; J gene: TRBJ2-3; clone size: -
CDR3 protein: CASSLALFPGEQYF; V gene: TRBV28; J gene: TRBJ2-7; clone size: few
CDR3 protein: CASSSPGQGISNTIYF; V gene: TRBV28; J gene: TRBJ1-3; clone size: -
CDR3 protein: CASSQAGRADTGELFF; V gene: TRBV4-2; J gene: TRBJ2-2; clone size: -
CDR3 protein: CASSPLGAGVYEQYF; V gene: TRBV18; J gene: TRBJ2-7; clone size: once
CDR3 protein: CASSPEWGLAGADTQYF; V gene: TRBV18; J gene: TRBJ2-3; clone size: -
CDR3 protein: CASSKTGVRVTGELFF; V gene: TRBV27; J gene: TRBJ2-2; clone size: -
CDR3 protein: CASAGSATGELFF; V gene: TRBV10-1; J gene: TRBJ2-2; clone size: -
CDR3 protein: CASSPRGDTEAFF; V gene: TRBV18; J gene: TRBJ1-1; clone size: few
CDR3 protein: CASSGTAGNTIYF; V gene: TRBV14; J gene: TRBJ1-3; clone size: -
CDR3 protein: CASSDASQGNTIYF; V gene: TRBV5-1; J gene: TRBJ1-3; clone size: -
CDR3 protein: CATSRRGEAFF; V gene: TRBV15; J gene: TRBJ1-1; clone size: -
CDR3 protein: CASSLRAGDNTEAFF; V gene: TRBV13; J gene: TRBJ1-1; clone size: -
CDR3 protein: CASRGDKNTEAFF; V gene: TRBV3-1/TRBV3-2; J gene: TRBJ1-1; clone size: -
CDR3 protein: CAWSRAGRADTQYF; V gene: TRBV30; J gene: TRBJ2-3; clone size: -
CDR3 protein: CASSLDPGGLGETQYF; V gene: TRBV5-1; J gene: TRBJ2-5; clone size: -
CDR3 protein: CASSADRQGLGKLFF; V gene: TRBV7-9; J gene: TRBJ1-4; clone size: -
CDR3 protein: CASSLGTGGEAFF; V gene: TRBV7-3; J gene: TRBJ1-1; clone size: -
CDR3 protein: CASSPPSRTGISVGVYNSPLHF; V gene: TRBV18; J gene: TRBJ1-6; clone size: few
CDR3 protein: CASSPETGLNTEAFF; V gene: TRBV18; J gene: TRBJ1-1; clone size: few
CDR3 protein: CASSLDGGSGNTIYF; V gene: TRBV5-1; J gene: TRBJ1-3; clone size: once
CDR3 protein: CATRPEFYEQFF; V gene: TRBV15; J gene: TRBJ2-1; clone size: -
CDR3 protein: CATSDPDQPQHF; V gene: TRBV24-1; J gene: TRBJ1-5; clone size: -